The rows below give T cell receptor beta chains drawn from one sample of a study of human T cells and chemical hapten exposure. TCRdb called the RACE reads again in MiXCR, with one record for every CDR3 protein. Among about 340,000 distinct CDR3 sequences listed, under 9% were seen once. This material consisted of whole blood, taken in connection with sensitization to the hapten diphenylcyclopropenone (DPC). The receptor source for this set is a woman aged 18-29 years with alopecia areata. Some clones in this sample may be carry-over from other donors' samples. Both conserved end residues are part of each CDR3.

V gene,J gene,CDR3 protein
TRBV4-1,TRBJ2-7,CASSRVEGASEQYF
TRBV6-2/TRBV6-3,TRBJ2-3,CASTHGLAASHTQYF
TRBV12-5,TRBJ1-1,CASALAPTEAFF
TRBV4-3,TRBJ2-6,CASSQAGLSSSGANVLTF
TRBV5-4,TRBJ2-6,CASSPREAGANVLTF
TRBV6-2/TRBV6-3,TRBJ2-7,CASSFLTSGPTLYEQYF
TRBV18,TRBJ1-1,CASSPDSLAFF
TRBV12-3/TRBV12-4,TRBJ2-2,CASSSTVTGELFF
TRBV10-3,TRBJ1-1,CAISPGGGHLNTEAFF
TRBV6-4,TRBJ2-1,CASSPEEGGNSYNEQFF
TRBV6-4,TRBJ2-6,CASSPEVGFSSGANVLTF
TRBV7-9,TRBJ2-7,CASSPLEDGSHEQYF
TRBV6-2/TRBV6-3,TRBJ2-5,CASSSVVIAGRETQYF
TRBV5-4,TRBJ1-6,CASRAGRINSPLHF
TRBV6-5,TRBJ2-1,CASRISTGLAYNEQFF
TRBV5-1,TRBJ2-5,CASSLLPAGGPIQETQYF
TRBV6-4,TRBJ2-3,CASSRSSDASADTQYF
TRBV2,TRBJ1-4,CASRSGTGGYQTNEKLFF
TRBV6-6,TRBJ1-1,CASSYPSDTEAFF
TRBV6-2/TRBV6-3,TRBJ2-1,CASSFSDSPYNEQFF
TRBV11-2,TRBJ1-6,CASSSRTGIIYNSPLHF
TRBV28,TRBJ2-1,CASSSGPTGFF
TRBV5-4,TRBJ2-2,CASSVGNRATGELFF
TRBV6-5,TRBJ1-6,CASGAGASSYNSPLHF
TRBV3-1,TRBJ2-3,CASSHGGAPRADTQYF
TRBV6-2/TRBV6-3,TRBJ2-2,CASSYSAGTSGDLFHTGELFF
TRBV12-3/TRBV12-4,TRBJ2-3,CASSLEGRLDTQYF
TRBV7-9,TRBJ2-7,CASSSAGGSSYEQYF
TRBV20-1,TRBJ2-5,CSARGEVLQETQYF
TRBV20-1,TRBJ1-3,CSARDQGDTIYF
TRBV6-5,TRBJ1-2,CASSKGRDKANYGYTF
TRBV7-2,TRBJ2-3,CASSLLAGRPGSDTQYF
TRBV6-5,TRBJ1-4,CASQGDEKLFF
TRBV5-1,TRBJ2-7,CASSFGGTSYEQYF
TRBV27,TRBJ2-1,CASSPGAHNEQFF
TRBV14,TRBJ2-5,CASSRNLAAKSQETQYF
TRBV13,TRBJ1-4,CASSHDRAPEKLFF
TRBV7-2,TRBJ2-1,CASSLVSGDSSYNEQFF
TRBV29-1,TRBJ2-3,CSVSLTTSVTDTQYF
TRBV20-1,TRBJ1-1,CSARQAERNTEAFF
TRBV20-1,TRBJ2-1,CSAWGETYNEQFF
TRBV20-1,TRBJ1-1,CSAGDRATTEAFF
TRBV6-6,TRBJ2-6,CASSYDGGSGANVLTF
TRBV12-3/TRBV12-4,TRBJ2-3,CASSGSGGGPDTQYF
TRBV10-2,TRBJ2-3,CASSESGTSGPTDTQYF
TRBV24-1,TRBJ1-5,CATSGPEVNQPQHF
TRBV27,TRBJ1-6,CASSLRRGDNSPLHF
TRBV2,TRBJ2-7,CASSNWDSSSYEQYF
TRBV15,TRBJ1-5,CATSDGQTFDSNQPQHF
TRBV7-9,TRBJ1-2,CASSQTGDVIIFYGYTF
TRBV10-3,TRBJ2-3,CATRGVSGASTDTQYF
TRBV5-1,TRBJ2-7,CASSSDGSYEQYF
TRBV6-6,TRBJ2-7,CASSYRGGAYEQYF
TRBV12-3/TRBV12-4,TRBJ1-2,CASKQGPNYGYTF
TRBV3-1,TRBJ2-1,CASSQGPAGGLNEQFF
TRBV7-2,TRBJ2-5,CASSSKRGGTNQETQYF